The 22 T cell receptor beta chains presented below share a single source sample, sequenced in a study of response to subunit inactivated influenza vaccine. TCRdb redid the calling of the RT-PCR reads with MiXCR, one entry per CDR3 protein. Seen here are fewer than 600,000 distinct CDR3 sequences, more than 7% observed once, and the top ten hold about 12%. The source was PBMCs from blood, collected less than 30 months after vaccination. The origin of the receptors is a man aged 45 to 70 who received an inactivated influenza vaccine.

This clonotype was counted only a few times. The V gene is TRBV20-1, the J gene TRBJ2-7; 9 bases fit TRBD1. The germline gives CDR1 DFQATT, CDR2 SNEGSKA (reference sequence). V shed 4 bases, J shed 3 bases, and the junction held 7 bases outside the gene matches. The CDR3 spans 14 residues. Here the CDR3 DNA reads TGCAGTGCTAAGGACAGGGGAGGGGTCTACGAGCAGTACTTC. Its protein product is CSAKDRGGVYEQYF.

This clonotype occurred many times. J is TRBJ2-3 and V is TRBV25-1; D is unclear. Germline V lookup: CDR1 MGHDK, CDR2 SYGVNS. V shed 10 bases and J shed 2 bases, with 13 bases lying between them. This CDR3 is 13 amino acids long. CDR3 amino acids: CATSWASTDTQYF. The CDR3 coding sequence is TGTGCCACTAGTTGGGCCTCCACAGATACGCAGTATTTT.

This clonotype was counted at least ten times. This CDR3 reads CSVEAGRGFYGYTF. CDR3 bases: TGCAGCGTTGAGGCGGGCAGGGGGTTTTATGGCTACACCTTC. V gene TRBV29-1 combines with J gene TRBJ1-2, with TRBD1 matching 7 bases. V lost 3 bases to trimming and J lost 5 bases; unmatched junction nucleotides: 9. The CDR3 is 14 residues long. Germline values: CDR1 SQVTM, CDR2 ANQGSEA.

This clonotype was seen only a few times. The chain uses TRBV12-3 or TRBV12-4 and TRBJ2-5; TRBD1 or TRBD2 may be the D gene (5 bases each). The CDR3 is made up of 13 amino acids. V lost 6 bases and J lost 1, with 9 bases in between. CDR3 nucleotides: TGTGCCAGCAGACAGGACTTCCAAGAGACCCAGTACTTC. Residues: CASRQDFQETQYF.

This clonotype was recorded many times. The CDR3 DNA is TGTGCCAGCAGCTTTTCAGGGATAGATACGCAGTATTTT. As protein: CASSFSGIDTQYF. The V and J genes are TRBV7-9 and TRBJ2-3, with D possibly matching TRBD1 (5 bases). This CDR3 region has 13 residues. Germline assignment: CDR1 SEHNR and CDR2 FQNEAQ (reference sequence). The ends were cut back, 3 bases at V and 5 bases at J, with 9 bases in the middle.

This clonotype was counted ten times or more. The chain employs TRBV5-1 and TRBJ2-1; 7 bases line up with TRBD2. V shed 3 bases, J shed 1 base, and the junction held 4 bases outside the gene matches. The CDR3 extends over 15 amino acids. The germline CDR1 and CDR2 sequences are SGHRS and YFSETQ. The CDR3 region has the DNA TGCGCCAGCAGCTCCGGGGGGAGGTCCTACAATGAGCAGTTCTTC. It encodes CASSSGGRSYNEQFF.

At least ten counts were recorded for this clonotype. This chain links TRBV5-1 with TRBJ1-4, with 11 bases lining up with TRBD1. J gave up 0 bases and V 2 bases, and 3 bases lay outside the gene matches. CDR3 length equals 17 residues. Looked up from germline, CDR1 is SGHRS and CDR2 is YFSETQ. Here the CDR3 DNA reads TGCGCCAGCAGCTTCTGGGGACAGGGGGCAACTAATGAAAAACTGTTTTTT. This codes for CASSFWGQGATNEKLFF.

This clonotype came up a few times. The V and J genes are TRBV5-1 and TRBJ2-2, with D tentatively TRBD1 (5 bases). Germline values: CDR1 SGHRS, CDR2 YFSETQ. The CDR3 covers 15 residues. Deletions cut 2 bases from V and 1 base from J, with 9 bases between. In DNA, the CDR3 is TGCGCCAGCAGCTTTTTTCAGGGGAACACCGGGGAGCTGTTTTTT. Its protein is CASSFFQGNTGELFF.

This clonotype came up a few times. The chain couples TRBV20-1 to TRBJ1-3; no clear D gene. The V gene's germline CDR1 is DFQATT and CDR2 SNEGSKA (reference sequence). V lost 5 bases, J lost 0 bases, and 11 bases lay in between. This CDR3 contains 14 residues. CDR3 sequence: CSASPTASGNTIYF. CDR3 coding DNA: TGCAGTGCTTCCCCGACGGCCTCTGGAAACACCATATATTTT.

In regard to this clonotype: An end of the junction does not agree with germline; a read error may underlie this. This sequence joins TRBV20-1 and TRBJ2-2; 15 bases agree with TRBD2. The CDR3 consists of 16 residues. CDR1 DFQATT and CDR2 SNEGSKA come from the germline V gene (reference sequence). The CDR3 nucleotides are TGCTGTGCCCCGGGACTAGCGGGAGGATCTACCGGGGAGCTGTTTTTT. Encoded protein: CCAPGLAGGSTGELFF.

V gene TRBV29-1 combines with J gene TRBJ2-7; D ambiguous. Per germline, CDR1 SQVTM and CDR2 ANQGSEA. This CDR3 is 12 amino acids long. The germline V and J ends were trimmed by 4 bases and 3 bases, with 10 bases remaining between them. The CDR3 bases are TGCAGCGTTGTCGGTCCCAACTACGAGCAGTACTTC. It is translated as CSVVGPNYEQYF.

This clonotype came up many times. V and J are TRBV16 and TRBJ2-2, with D tentatively TRBD1 (5 bases). V dropped 4 bases and J dropped 5 bases, with 11 bases sitting between them. Germline CDR1 reads KGHSY; CDR2 reads FQNENV. The CDR3 length is 14 residues. The CDR3 sequence: CASSPREGTGELFF. Written as DNA, the CDR3 is TGTGCCAGCAGCCCCAGGGAAGGGACCGGGGAGCTGTTTTTT.

The CDR3 sequence is CASRTLGGGTEAFF. The CDR3 nucleotides read TGTGCCAGCAGAACTCTAGGGGGCGGCACTGAAGCTTTCTTT. The chain links TRBV6-2 or TRBV6-3 to TRBJ1-1; 7 positions match TRBD1. The CDR3 has 14 amino acids. V was pared by 6 bases and J by 4 bases, with 8 bases of the junction left unmatched. The germline V gene has CDR1 MNHEY and CDR2 SVGEGT.

This clonotype was seen only a few times. The V gene is TRBV14, the J gene TRBJ2-7; TRBD1 matches 7 bases. The CDR3 spans 14 residues. CDR1 and CDR2 from the germline V gene are SGHDN and FVKESK. The ends lost 4 bases at V and 3 bases at J; junction bases unmatched: 6. As DNA, the CDR3 is TGTGCCAGCAGCCGCCGACAGGGTATCTACGAGCAGTACTTC. Its translation is CASSRRQGIYEQYF.

This rearrangement joins TRBV4-3 to TRBJ2-6; D unclear. Germline V CDR1 and CDR2: LGHNA, YSLEER. Trimming stripped 6 bases from V and 0 bases from J, with 9 bases between. The CDR3 has 15 amino acids. CDR3 sequence reads: CASSMGRSGANVLTF. CDR3 bases: TGCGCCAGCAGTATGGGTCGCTCTGGGGCCAACGTCCTGACTTTC.

A few counts support this clonotype. This chain links TRBV14 with TRBJ2-7; no clear D. The length of the CDR3 is 18 residues. V was shortened by 0 bases and J by 0 bases, with 18 bases between the two germline ends. CDR1 and CDR2 (germline): SGHDN, FVKESK. CDR3 sequence (DNA): TGTGCCAGCAGCCAAGAATGGATTGGAGACCCCAGCTCCTACGAGCAGTACTTC. Its protein is CASSQEWIGDPSSYEQYF. Full variable domain (remainder filled in from reference TRBV14 and TRBJ2-7): EAGVTQFPSHSVIEKGQTVTLRCDPISGHDNLYWYRRVMGKEIKFLLHFVKESKQDESGMPNNRFLAERTGGTYSTLKVQPAELEDSGVYFCASSQEWIGDPSSYEQYFGPGTRLTVT.

This clonotype was observed a handful of times. This chain uses TRBV7-2 with TRBJ1-5; D is undetermined. The CDR3 sequence is 13 residues long. The V gene's germline CDR1 is SGHTA and CDR2 FQGNSA. V lost 2 bases and J 6 bases, leaving 8 bases between the germline ends. The CDR3 spells CASSLSRLQPQHF. The CDR3, as DNA: TGTGCCAGCAGCTTAAGCAGACTTCAGCCCCAGCATTTT. Complete variable domain (other parts from reference TRBV7-2 and TRBJ1-5): GAGVSQSPSNKVTEKGKDVELRCDPISGHTALYWYRQSLGQGLEFLIYFQGNSAPDKSGLPSDRFSAERTGGSVSTLTIQRTQQEDSAVYLCASSLSRLQPQHFGDGTRLSIL.

This clonotype came up many times. This sequence joins TRBV18 and TRBJ2-7, with D possibly TRBD1 on 6 matching bases. Trimming shortened V by 0 bases and J by 4 bases, and 13 bases separated the two germline ends. This CDR3 has 15 residues. Germline CDR1 is KGHSH and CDR2 is LQKENI. CDR3: CASSPPGTGLYEQYF. The CDR3 nucleotides are TGTGCCAGCTCACCACCGGGTACAGGGCTGTACGAGCAGTACTTC.

This clonotype has a handful of counts. The V call is TRBV6-2 or TRBV6-3, the J call TRBJ2-5; no definite D call. Germline lookup yields CDR1 MNHEY and CDR2 SVGEGT. This CDR3 has 13 residues. V was clipped by 6 bases and J by 2 bases, with 10 bases between them. For the CDR3, the DNA is TGTGCCAGCAGCTGGGCCCAGCAAGAGACCCAGTACTTC. This sequence encodes CASSWAQQETQYF.

The V call is TRBV6-2 or TRBV6-3, the J call TRBJ2-4; D gene uncertain. Per germline, CDR1 MNHEY and CDR2 SVGEGT. Trimming took off 5 bases at V and 0 bases at J, with 11 bases between the two ends. CDR3 length: 15 residues. CDR3 nucleotide sequence: TGTGCCAGCAGTGATAGCTTACTAGCCAAAAACATTCAGTACTTC. This codes for CASSDSLLAKNIQYF.

V and J are TRBV5-1 and TRBJ2-3; TRBD2 agrees at 8 bases. CDR3 length: 15 amino acids. Germline V lookup: CDR1 SGHRS, CDR2 YFSETQ. Losses at the gene ends were 5 bases for V and 9 bases for J; bases not matched to a gene: 14. The CDR3 bases are TGCGCCAGCAGGCGAAGCGGGAGCCTGTCGAGGACGCAGTATTTT. Translation gives CASRRSGSLSRTQYF.

This clonotype showed up just a few times. J is TRBJ2-2 and V is TRBV5-1; the D call may be TRBD1 or TRBD2 (5 bases each). V was pared by 4 bases and J by 6 bases, with 16 bases between. This CDR3 contains 15 residues. The V gene's germline CDR1 is SGHRS and CDR2 YFSETQ. The CDR3 sequence: CASSPKGPNSGELFF. Written as DNA, the CDR3 is TGCGCCAGCAGCCCTAAGGGACCCAATTCCGGGGAGCTGTTTTTT.